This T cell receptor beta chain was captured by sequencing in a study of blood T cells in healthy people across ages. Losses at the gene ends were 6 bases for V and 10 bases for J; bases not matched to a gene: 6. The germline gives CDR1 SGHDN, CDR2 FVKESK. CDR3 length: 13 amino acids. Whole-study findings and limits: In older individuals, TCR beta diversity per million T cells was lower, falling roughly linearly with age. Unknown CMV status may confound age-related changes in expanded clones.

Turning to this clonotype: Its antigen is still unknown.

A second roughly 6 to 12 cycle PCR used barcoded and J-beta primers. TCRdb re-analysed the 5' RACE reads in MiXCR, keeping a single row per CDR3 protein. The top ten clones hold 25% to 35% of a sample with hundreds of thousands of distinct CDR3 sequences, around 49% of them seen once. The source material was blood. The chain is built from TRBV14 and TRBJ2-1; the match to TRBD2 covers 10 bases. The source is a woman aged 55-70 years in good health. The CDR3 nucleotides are TGTGCCAGCAGTCTAGCGGGAGTCTGGGAGCAGTTCTTC. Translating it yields CASSLAGVWEQFF.